This T cell receptor beta chain emerged from a study of CD8 T cells in Susac syndrome (dated by TCRdb to the late 2010s). Broadly, across the study: Of the Susac syndrome patients who were sequenced, over five had clinically active disease and roughly eight were in clinical remission. At the time of blood withdrawal, Susac syndrome patients were either therapy-naive, taking corticosteroids (with some also receiving IVIg), or on IVIg alone. The study used repertoire sequencing to test whether antigen drove CD8+ T cell activation and differentiation in Susac syndrome. The paper's findings and limits, for the study overall: In the CD4+ T cell repertoire of Susac syndrome patients, clonal expansion was not detected. The number of individuals in the TCR sequencing and HLA analysis was acknowledged as relatively small.

High-throughput TCR beta sequencing profiled peripheral blood CD8+ and CD4+ T cells from healthy donors, Susac syndrome patients and multiple sclerosis patients. The Susac syndrome patients fulfilled recently defined diagnostic criteria for definite or probable disease. Bulk CD8+ and CD4+ T cells were purified by magnetic negative isolation, while CD8+ TEMRA cells were enriched using FACS. Blood was collected in EDTA tubes and processed within 24 hours, with PBMCs isolated through density gradient centrifugation. PBMCs intended for TCR sequencing were frozen in liquid nitrogen and were later thawed in a 37 degrees C water bath. The sorted or isolated CD4+, CD8+ and CD8+ TEMRA cells reached a purity of at least 90%. RNA was extracted using the RNeasy kit, and about 0.5 to 1 ug of the RNA was reverse transcribed with random hexamers. The immunoSEQ multiplex PCR assay, covering 54 Vbeta and 13 Jbeta segments, was used to amplify TCR beta CDR3 regions. To correct PCR amplification bias, a synthetic template baseline was used for both primer optimization and computational correction. As for the authors' bioinformatics: Reads were annotated to V, D and J genes according to IMGT and were analyzed with immunoSEQ Analyzer, with only productive sequences retained. Clonality was computed as one minus Shannon entropy normalized by log2 of the number of productive unique sequences. For each patient and control, public and private clones were evaluated within the 100 most prevalent clones. Clones were defined as Susac-specific when absent from the healthy and MS cohorts, from approximately 1,100 published viral clones and from other ImmuneACCESS disease sequences. TCRdb applied fastp at Q25 and MiXCR to the public reads, then kept only in-frame beta chains. Identical CDR3 protein sequences are pooled into one entry, listed with their most common genes and DNA. The V and J calls were not made by the authors but by TCRdb's processing. Here the sample has roughly 150,000 distinct CDR3 sequences; 90% to 96% occur a single time. Of the sample, around 0.08% is held by the ten largest clones.

With regard to this clonotype: Its binding antigen is unknown. No qualities accompany the bases; no much larger clone lies one base away.

The V and J ends are trimmed by 1 base and 5 bases, leaving 15 bases between them. Sequences SGHRS (CDR1) and YFSETQ (CDR2) are obtained from the germline V gene. The CDR3 spans 15 residues, from the cysteine through the phenylalanine. The read is trimmed to its CDR3 DNA, 45 bases read in frame from base 1. The chain is encoded by TRBV5-1 joined to TRBJ1-1; possibly the D gene is TRBD1, per 6 matching bases. Sequenced: CD4+ T cells from PBMCs. The TCR comes from a human donor with Susac syndrome. In nucleotide form, the sequence is TGCGCCAGCAGCTTGCGGGGACAAGGGGGGACTGAAGCTTTCTTT. It specifies CASSLRGQGGTEAFF.